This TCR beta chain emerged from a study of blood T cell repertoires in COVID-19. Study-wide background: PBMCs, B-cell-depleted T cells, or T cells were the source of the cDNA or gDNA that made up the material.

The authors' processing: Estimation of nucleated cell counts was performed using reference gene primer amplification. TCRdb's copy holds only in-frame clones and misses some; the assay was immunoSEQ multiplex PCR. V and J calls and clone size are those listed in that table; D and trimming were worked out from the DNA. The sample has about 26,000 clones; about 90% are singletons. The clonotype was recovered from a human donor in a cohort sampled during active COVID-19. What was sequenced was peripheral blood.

The CDR3: CASSLARTGDGYTF. In DNA, the CDR3 is TGTGCCAGCAGCTTAGCGCGGACAGGGGATGGCTACACCTTC. The rearrangement joins TRBV11-3 to TRBJ1-2, with 9 nucleotides matching TRBD1. Germline CDR1 reads SGHNT; CDR2 reads YENEEA. With V trimmed by 1 base and J by 6 bases, 3 bases remained unmatched. The CDR3 is made up of 14 amino acids.